Presented here are 4 T cell receptor beta chains from one specimen sequenced in a study of T-cell memory formation after mild COVID-19. TCRdb independently ran MiXCR on the 5' RACE reads; one entry per CDR3 protein. Among around 130,000 distinct CDR3 sequences listed, roughly 6.2% were seen once. The source material was PBMCs or a T cell subset sorted from them (not recorded which). The receptors were gathered from an adult woman who had mild COVID-19 (a few samples of this study predate the infection). Cell type and time point are not known.

This clonotype appeared many times. This chain uses TRBV7-2 with TRBJ2-2; D is possibly TRBD1 or TRBD2 (5 bases each). CDR1 and CDR2 (germline): SGHTA, FQGNSA. The CDR3 loop spans 17 amino acids. The V and J ends lost 5 bases and 1 base respectively, with 17 bases between them. The CDR3 coding sequence is TGTGCCAGCAGCCCCGGGACCCTTAGTGGGAACACCGGGGAGCTGTTTTTT. Its translation is CASSPGTLSGNTGELFF.

This clonotype was picked up many times. V usage is TRBV12-3 or TRBV12-4 and J usage is TRBJ2-2; D uncertain. V lost 6 bases and J 1 base, leaving 6 bases between the germline ends. This CDR3 spans 13 amino acids. For the CDR3, the DNA is TGTGCCAGCAGCGACCTGAACACCGGGGAGCTGTTTTTT. This codes for CASSDLNTGELFF.

This clonotype was counted at least ten times. J is TRBJ1-1 and V is TRBV29-1, with TRBD1 as a possible D gene (6 bases). The V gene's germline CDR1 is SQVTM and CDR2 ANQGSEA. The CDR3 loop spans 15 amino acids. Trimming removed 7 bases from V and 0 bases from J, with 18 bases in between. CDR3 protein: CSARTGSGMNTEAFF. For the CDR3, the DNA is TGCAGCGCACGAACAGGGAGCGGCATGAACACTGAAGCTTTCTTT.

The chain couples TRBV4-3 to TRBJ2-7; D perhaps matches TRBD2 (5 bases). V dropped 1 base and J dropped 2 bases, with 24 bases sitting between them. The CDR3 spans 19 residues. Germline CDR1 is LGHNA and CDR2 is YSLEER. The CDR3 loop is CASSQGRSSRPPSAYEQYF. The DNA of the CDR3 is TGCGCCAGCAGCCAAGGGAGATCTAGCCGCCCCCCTTCAGCCTACGAGCAGTACTTC.